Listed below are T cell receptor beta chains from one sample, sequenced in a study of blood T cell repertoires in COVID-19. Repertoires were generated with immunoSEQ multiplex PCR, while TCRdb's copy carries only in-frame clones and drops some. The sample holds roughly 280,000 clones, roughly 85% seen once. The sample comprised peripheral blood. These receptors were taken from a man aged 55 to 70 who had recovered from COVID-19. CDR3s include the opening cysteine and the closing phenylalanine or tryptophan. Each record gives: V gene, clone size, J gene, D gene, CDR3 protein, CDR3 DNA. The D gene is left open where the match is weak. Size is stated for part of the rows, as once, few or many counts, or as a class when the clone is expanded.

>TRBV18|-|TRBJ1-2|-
CASSPNEDYGYTF
TGTGCCAGCTCACCAAACGAGGACTATGGCTACACCTTC
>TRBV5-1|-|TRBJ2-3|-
CASSPVVATRVDTQYF
TGCGCCAGCAGCCCCGTGGTAGCGACAAGGGTAGATACGCAGTATTTT
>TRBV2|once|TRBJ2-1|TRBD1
CASLGQGIHIDEQFF
TGTGCCAGCTTGGGACAGGGAATTCATATAGATGAGCAGTTCTTC
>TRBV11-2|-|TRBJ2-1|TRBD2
CASSSEGLATNEQFF
TGTGCCAGCAGCTCGGAGGGACTAGCTACCAATGAGCAGTTCTTC
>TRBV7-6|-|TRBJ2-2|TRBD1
CASSSGTGDTGELFF
TGTGCCAGCAGCTCCGGGACAGGGGATACCGGGGAGCTGTTTTTT
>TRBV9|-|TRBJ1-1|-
CASSTDMNTEAFF
TGTGCCAGCAGCACTGATATGAACACTGAAGCTTTCTTT
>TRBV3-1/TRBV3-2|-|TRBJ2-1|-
CASSQVVAVYNEQFF
TGTGCCAGCAGCCAAGTGGTAGCGGTTTACAATGAGCAGTTCTTC
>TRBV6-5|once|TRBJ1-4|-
CASSLGRGGHEKLFF
TGTGCCAGCAGTTTAGGACGGGGGGGACATGAAAAACTGTTTTTT
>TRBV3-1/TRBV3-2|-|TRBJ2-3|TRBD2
CASSPVGLAGNTDTQYF
TGTGCCAGCAGCCCTGTAGGACTAGCGGGGAACACAGATACGCAGTATTTT
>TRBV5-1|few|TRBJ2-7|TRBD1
CASRGPEGDRAYF
TGCGCCAGCAGAGGACCCGAGGGGGACAGGGCGTACTTC
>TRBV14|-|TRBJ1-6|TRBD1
CASSQIGQGNSPLHF
TGTGCCAGCAGCCAAATCGGACAGGGGAATTCACCCCTCCACTTT
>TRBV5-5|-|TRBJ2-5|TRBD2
CASSLGPGGGNQETQYF
TGTGCCAGCAGCTTGGGGCCCGGCGGGGGGAACCAAGAGACCCAGTACTTC
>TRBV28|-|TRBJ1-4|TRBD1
CASSLEGTGNEKLFF
TGTGCCAGCAGTTTAGAGGGGACAGGGAATGAAAAACTGTTTTTT
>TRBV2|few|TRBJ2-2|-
CASRGQLNTGELFF
TGTGCCAGCAGAGGACAGTTGAACACCGGGGAGCTGTTTTTT
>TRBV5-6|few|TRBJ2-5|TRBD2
CASSTGTAGAQYF
TGTGCCAGCAGCACCGGGACGGCGGGGGCCCAGTACTTC
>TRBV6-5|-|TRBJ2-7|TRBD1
CASSYGQGTTYEQYF
TGTGCCAGCAGTTACGGACAGGGGACAACCTACGAGCAGTACTTC
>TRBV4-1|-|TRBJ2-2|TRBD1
CASSLWDREGRELFF
TGCGCCAGCAGCCTCTGGGACAGGGAGGGCCGGGAGCTGTTTTTT
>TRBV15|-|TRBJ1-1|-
CATRLGMNTEAFF
TGTGCCACCCGGTTGGGCATGAACACTGAAGCTTTCTTT
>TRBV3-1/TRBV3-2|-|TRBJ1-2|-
CASSPWGGQGYTF
TGTGCCAGCAGCCCTTGGGGGGGGCAGGGCTACACCTTC
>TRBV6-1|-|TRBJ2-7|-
CASSEAPGPTPSEYF
TGTGCCAGCAGTGAAGCTCCAGGGCCTACCCCGTCGGAGTACTTC
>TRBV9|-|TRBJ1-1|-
CASSKGGGVNTEAFF
TGTGCCAGCAGCAAAGGCGGGGGGGTGAACACTGAAGCTTTCTTT
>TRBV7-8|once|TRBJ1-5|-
CASSLGRVYSNQPQHF
TGTGCCAGCAGCTTAGGCCGTGTCTATAGCAATCAGCCCCAGCATTTT
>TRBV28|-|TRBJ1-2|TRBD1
CASRATSGRIRDREGYTF
TGTGCCAGCAGAGCAACCTCCGGACGGATCCGGGACAGAGAAGGCTACACCTTC
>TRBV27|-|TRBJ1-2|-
CASNRSNYGYTF
TGTGCCAGCAACAGGTCAAACTATGGCTACACCTTC
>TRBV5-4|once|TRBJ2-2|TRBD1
CASSFQGAGELFF
TGTGCCAGCAGCTTCCAGGGGGCCGGGGAGCTGTTTTTT
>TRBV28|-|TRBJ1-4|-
CASSLSPGMVTNEKLFF
TGTGCCAGCAGTTTATCCCCAGGGATGGTGACTAATGAAAAACTGTTTTTT
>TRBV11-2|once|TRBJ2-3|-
CASSPGGDTQYF
TGTGCCAGCAGCCCGGGTGGAGATACGCAGTATTTT
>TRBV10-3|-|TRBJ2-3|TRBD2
CAIRTSMLDTQYF
TGTGCCATTCGGACTAGTATGCTAGATACGCAGTATTTT
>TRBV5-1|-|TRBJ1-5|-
CASSLAGNSNQPQHF
TGCGCCAGCAGCTTGGCCGGGAATAGCAATCAGCCCCAGCATTTT
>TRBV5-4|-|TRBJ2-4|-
CASSPAPTSIAKNIQYF
TGTGCCAGCAGCCCAGCTCCGACTAGTATAGCCAAAAACATTCAGTACTTC